The clone carrying this T cell receptor beta chain has only a few counts. Its antigen is not known. Reverse transcribing all isolated RNA meant expressed TCRB transcripts were sequenced. Naive, central memory and regulatory T cell samples averaged roughly 3.5 million reads. Clones were read by immunoSEQ multiplex PCR, and TCRdb kept only the in-frame ones, dropping some. There are over 150,000 clones in the sample; under 13% occur only once, and 0.45% to 0.6% lies in the top ten. The entry originates in a study of beta chain features in type 1 diabetes. Study results and limitations: Within each of all four CD4+ subsets, Type 1 diabetes patients had TCRB CDR3s that were moderately but significantly shorter. Individuals with type 1 diabetes displayed fewer insertions and more deletions at VDJ junctions.

Sorting with CD45RO/CCR7/CD25/CD127/CD95/CD27 yielded naive, central memory, regulatory and stem-like memory CD4+ cells. Material for sequencing was central memory CD4+ T cells from blood. The receptor's source is a man aged 30 to 39 with type 1 diabetes.

CDR3 sequence: CASSQAGRGSVADTQYF. The CDR3 DNA reads TGCGCCAGCAGCCAAGCCGGGCGGGGCTCAGTTGCAGATACGCAGTATTTT. The gene calls are TRBV4-3 and TRBJ2-3, with a tentative D call TRBD2 (6 bases). Germline CDR1 is LGHNA and CDR2 is YSLEER. CDR3 length: 17 residues. V lost 1 base and J lost 4, with 18 bases in between.